The 28 T cell receptor beta chains in this list originate from one sample, sequenced in a study of blood T cell repertoires in COVID-19. Clones were sequenced by immunoSEQ multiplex PCR, and TCRdb holds only the in-frame ones, with some missing. Here the sample spans a few hundred thousand clones, 80% to 85% being singletons. The material sequenced was PBMCs or T cells enriched from blood (not recorded which). The receptors shown here come from a man between 50 and 59 years old who had recovered from COVID-19.

The gene calls are TRBV4-1 and TRBJ1-1; D is uncertain. CDR1 is MGHRA, CDR2 YSYEKL, per germline. The CDR3 is 11 residues long. The V gene lost 6 bases and the J gene lost 4 bases, with 6 bases spanning the gap. In nucleotides, the CDR3 is TGCGCCAGCAGGAGTTTCACTGAAGCTTTCTTT. Protein: CASRSFTEAFF.

This clone was detected a few times. The J gene is TRBJ2-7, the V gene TRBV7-9; TRBD1 agrees at 8 bases. Germline V gene sequence: CDR1 SEHNR, CDR2 FQNEAQ (reference sequence). The V segment lost 5 bases and the J segment 0 bases; nucleotides outside the gene matches: 12. This CDR3 has 17 residues. For the CDR3, the DNA is TGTGCCAGCAGCCCACTATTCCGGACAGGGAGCTCCTACGAGCAGTACTTC. Its protein is CASSPLFRTGSSYEQYF.

The chain couples TRBV7-9 to TRBJ1-5; 10 bases fit TRBD1. Germline CDR1 reads SEHNR; CDR2 reads FQNEAQ (reference sequence). J lost 2 bases, V lost 1 base, and 2 bases had no gene match. The CDR3 is made up of 16 amino acids. The CDR3 nucleotides are TGTGCCAGCAGCTTAGTCGGGACAGGGGGCAATCAGCCCCAGCATTTT. Its protein product is CASSLVGTGGNQPQHF.

The chain joins TRBV6-2 or TRBV6-3 to TRBJ2-7, with D perhaps TRBD1 (6 bases). The CDR3 is 16 amino acids. CDR1 MNHEY and CDR2 SVGEGT come from the germline V gene. The V gene lost 6 bases and the J gene lost 2 bases, with 20 bases spanning the gap. The CDR3 nucleotides read TGTGCCAGCAGCCATAGCTCCAGGACAGCCACCTACGAGCAGTACTTC. It encodes CASSHSSRTATYEQYF.

The chain combines TRBV5-4 with TRBJ2-5, with TRBD2 identical over 9 bases. The CDR3 extends over 15 amino acids. The germline V gene has CDR1 SGHNT and CDR2 YYREEE (reference sequence). V gave up 1 base and J gave up 2 bases; unmatched junction bases: 3. CDR3 amino acids: CASSLILAGQETQYF. The CDR3, as DNA: TGTGCCAGCAGCTTGATCCTAGCGGGGCAAGAGACCCAGTACTTC.

V gene TRBV12-5 combines with J gene TRBJ2-1; no definite D call. V was cut by 4 bases and J by 3 bases, with 7 bases left in between. Germline V gives CDR1 LGHNT, CDR2 FRNRAP. The CDR3 has 13 residues. The CDR3: CASGSLYYNEQFF. The CDR3 coding sequence is TGTGCTAGTGGTTCCCTTTACTACAATGAGCAGTTCTTC.

The V gene is TRBV6-2 or TRBV6-3, the J gene TRBJ1-2, with D perhaps matching TRBD1 (6 bases). In germline, CDR1 is MNHEY, CDR2 SVGEGT. This CDR3 comprises 16 residues. Trimming took 2 bases from V and 7 from J, leaving 20 bases between them. CDR3 in amino acids: CASSYLRDTLGGGYTF. As DNA, the CDR3 is TGTGCCAGCAGTTACCTCCGGGACACTCTAGGCGGTGGCTACACCTTC.

V gene TRBV4-3 combines with J gene TRBJ2-6; D possibly corresponds to TRBD1 (6 bases). Per the germline V gene, CDR1 is LGHNA and CDR2 is YSLEER. The CDR3 extends over 20 amino acids. The V end was cut by 3 bases, the J end by 0 bases, with 21 bases between. CDR3 DNA sequence: TGCGCCAGCAGCCAGGTCCTAGACAGGAACCTTCTCTCTGGGGCCAACGTCCTGACTTTC. Translation: CASSQVLDRNLLSGANVLTF.

The V gene is TRBV9, the J gene TRBJ1-2, with 7 bases fitting TRBD1. The CDR3 contains 16 residues. Trimming removed 0 bases from V and 2 bases from J; junction bases left unmatched: 7. The germline V gene encodes CDR1 SGDLS and CDR2 YYNGEE. The DNA of the CDR3 is TGTGCCAGCAGCGTAGAACCCACAGGGGCGAACTATGGCTACACCTTC. Its translation is CASSVEPTGANYGYTF.

The gene calls are TRBV5-5 and TRBJ2-3, with 7 bases lining up with TRBD2. Germline trimming cut 9 bases from V and 4 bases from J; bases unmatched to any gene: 8. This CDR3 has 13 amino acids. CDR1 is SGHKS and CDR2 is YYEKEE in the germline V gene (reference sequence). CDR3 sequence: CATRPGRADTQYF. DNA of the CDR3: TGTGCCACAAGGCCAGGGAGGGCAGATACGCAGTATTTT.

J is TRBJ2-1 and V is TRBV19; D possibly corresponds to TRBD2 (6 bases). V was clipped by 7 bases and J by 0 bases, with 22 bases between them. The CDR3 extends over 18 amino acids. CDR1 is LNHDA and CDR2 is SQIVND in the germline V gene (reference sequence). CDR3 DNA sequence: TGTGCCAGTAAGGGCGGAGGGTTGGCGGTGGGCTCCTACAATGAGCAGTTCTTC. As protein: CASKGGGLAVGSYNEQFF.

The chain links TRBV6-5 to TRBJ1-2; a weak D match, TRBD1 (6 bases). Germline CDR1 reads MNHEY; CDR2 reads SVGAGI. Trimming left V 4 bases short and J 1 base short, with 13 bases between. The CDR3 length is 15 residues. The DNA for the CDR3 is TGTGCCAGCAGTTCGGGGGGGCGAATTAACTATGGCTACACCTTC. Amino acid sequence: CASSSGGRINYGYTF.

This clone has a single count. V gene TRBV9 combines with J gene TRBJ2-7; D is ambiguous. Germline CDR1 is SGDLS and CDR2 is YYNGEE. There are 15 residues in the CDR3. The V and J ends lost 0 bases and 5 bases respectively, with 15 bases between them. The CDR3 region is CASSVGWAGSHEQYF. The CDR3 DNA reads as TGTGCCAGCAGCGTAGGTTGGGCAGGCAGCCACGAGCAGTACTTC.

The V call is TRBV2, the J call TRBJ2-7; 11 bases match TRBD1. Germline CDR1 and CDR2: SNHLY and FYNNEI. The CDR3 length is 12 residues. Trimming cost V 9 bases and J 4 bases; bases outside gene matches: 2. The CDR3 DNA reads as TGTGCCAGTGGACAGGGGGCTTACGAGCAGTACTTC. This translates into CASGQGAYEQYF. Drawing the rest from reference TRBV2 and TRBJ2-7, the complete variable domain is EPEVTQTPSHQVTQMGQEVILRCVPISNHLYFYWYRQILGQKVEFLVSFYNNEISEKSEIFDDQFSVERPDGSNFTLKIRSTKLEDSAMYFCASGQGAYEQYFGPGTRLTVT.

The chain employs TRBV24-1 and TRBJ1-1, with D tentatively TRBD1 (6 bases). Deletions cut 7 bases from V and 4 bases from J, with 12 bases between. This CDR3 has 13 amino acids. The germline gives CDR1 KGHDR, CDR2 SFDVKD. DNA for the CDR3: TGTGCCACCAGACAGGGCTCAAGCACTGAAGCTTTCTTT. It is translated as CATRQGSSTEAFF.

The genes are TRBV6-2 or TRBV6-3 and TRBJ2-1; weak D call: TRBD2 (6 bases). The germline V gene has CDR1 MNHEY and CDR2 SVGEGT. This CDR3 comprises 14 residues. V was pared by 0 bases and J by 6 bases, with 9 bases between. The CDR3 DNA is TGTGCCAGCAGTTACTCACTAGCCGTCAATGAGCAGTTCTTC. This gives the protein CASSYSLAVNEQFF.

This sequence joins TRBV27 and TRBJ2-1; TRBD2 matches 8 bases. The length of the CDR3 is 15 residues. Looked up from germline, CDR1 is MNHEY and CDR2 is SMNVEV (reference sequence). V lost 7 bases and J lost 1; bases outside the gene matches: 6. For the CDR3, the DNA is TGTGCCAGCAATACCCGGGGGGGGTCCTACAATGAGCAGTTCTTC. Residues: CASNTRGGSYNEQFF.

The V call is TRBV3-1 (or the pseudogene TRBV3-2), the J call TRBJ2-5; 15 nucleotides agree with TRBD2. The CDR3 covers 19 residues. Trimming removed 0 bases from V and 1 base from J; junction bases left unmatched: 6. Germline CDR1 reads LGHDT; CDR2 reads YNNKEL (reference sequence). CDR3 amino acids: CASSQDYWTSGRGQETQYF. CDR3 nucleotide sequence: TGTGCCAGCAGCCAAGATTACTGGACTAGCGGGAGGGGCCAAGAGACCCAGTACTTC.

The chain employs TRBV9 and TRBJ2-7; tentative D call: TRBD2 (7 bases). The CDR3 is 13 amino acids. Trimming cost V 3 bases and J 6 bases, with 13 bases left between them. CDR1 is SGDLS and CDR2 is YYNGEE in the germline V gene. This CDR3 is CASSADSGVEQYF. As DNA, the CDR3 is TGTGCCAGCAGCGCGGACAGCGGGGTCGAGCAGTACTTC.

A few counts support this clone. One junction end does not reproduce the germline sequence, and a read error may be involved. The chain couples TRBV5-1 to TRBJ2-2; TRBD1 matches 8 bases. This CDR3 is 14 amino acids long. Germline CDR1 and CDR2: SGHRS and YFSETQ. CDR3 amino acids: CASTLDRVSGELFF. DNA for the CDR3: TGCGCCAGCACCTTGGACAGGGTGTCCGGGGAGCTGTTTTTT.

The rearrangement uses TRBV2 and TRBJ2-3, with 8 bases matching TRBD1. J was trimmed by 14 bases and V by 3 bases; bases with no gene match: 4. CDR1 SNHLY and CDR2 FYNNEI come from the germline V gene. This CDR3 spans 11 amino acids. The CDR3 reads CASSDRGHRYF. CDR3 nucleotide sequence: TGTGCCAGCAGTGACAGGGGGCACAGGTATTTT.

V gene TRBV11-2 combines with J gene TRBJ2-1; a weak D match, TRBD2 (6 bases). Trimming stripped 4 bases from V and 6 bases from J, with 13 bases between. The V gene's germline CDR1 is SGHAT and CDR2 FQNNGV. The CDR3 has 14 amino acids. CDR3 coding DNA: TGTGCCAGCAGCTCGAGACTAGTAGGCAATGAGCAGTTCTTC. Translating it yields CASSSRLVGNEQFF. Using reference TRBV11-2 and TRBJ2-1 for the parts outside the CDR3, the full variable domain is EAGVAQSPRYKIIEKRQSVAFWCNPISGHATLYWYQQILGQGPKLLIQFQNNGVVDDSQLPKDRFSAERLKGVDSTLKIQPAKLEDSAVYLCASSSRLVGNEQFFGPGTRLTVL.

This clone was seen more than once but under ten times. This chain joins TRBV5-6 and TRBJ1-2; 8 nucleotides match TRBD1. J lost 8 bases, V lost 4 bases, and 13 bases had no gene match. Germline V gene data show CDR1 as SGHDT and CDR2 as YYEEEE. The CDR3 has 15 residues. The CDR3 coding sequence is TGTGCCAGCAGCCTACCAGGACAGGGCGGGGGAGGCTACACCTTC. Residues: CASSLPGQGGGGYTF.

The chain links TRBV3-1 (or the pseudogene TRBV3-2) to TRBJ2-1; TRBD2 matches at 8 bases. CDR1 and CDR2 (germline): LGHDT, YNNKEL (reference sequence). This CDR3 spans 16 amino acids. V dropped 4 bases and J dropped 5; count of bases not matched to a gene: 10. The CDR3 region has the DNA TGTGCCAGCAGCCTGGGTCCGGGACTAGGAAACAATGAGCAGTTCTTC. This gives the protein CASSLGPGLGNNEQFF.

The chain couples TRBV15 to TRBJ2-3; D is perhaps TRBD2 (5 bases). Germline loops: CDR1 LNHNV, CDR2 YYDKDF (reference sequence). The V end was cut by 3 bases, the J end by 1 base, with 17 bases between. CDR3 length equals 17 residues. The CDR3 DNA reads as TGTGCCACCAGCAGGAAGGGTGAGGGCTTGGGCACAGATACGCAGTATTTT. Protein: CATSRKGEGLGTDTQYF.

This rearrangement joins TRBV19 to TRBJ2-2; tentative D call: TRBD2 (6 bases). Looked up from germline, CDR1 is LNHDA and CDR2 is SQIVND (reference sequence). The CDR3 loop spans 14 amino acids. V lost 3 bases to trimming and J lost 6 bases, with 11 bases between them. CDR3 region: CASSMSGVSGELFF. CDR3 bases: TGTGCCAGTAGTATGTCGGGGGTATCCGGGGAGCTGTTTTTT.

This clone was seen repeatedly, ten times or more. The J gene is TRBJ1-1, the V gene TRBV5-1; tentative D call: TRBD1 (6 bases). This CDR3 has 15 residues. The V gene lost 4 bases and the J gene lost 1 base, with 14 bases spanning the gap. Germline CDR1 SGHRS, CDR2 YFSETQ. The CDR3 sequence is CASSPLQGTNTEAFF. As DNA, the CDR3 is TGCGCCAGCAGCCCCCTACAGGGTACGAACACTGAAGCTTTCTTT. The variable domain in full, completed from reference TRBV5-1 and TRBJ1-1, reads KAGVTQTPRYLIKTRGQQVTLSCSPISGHRSVSWYQQTPGQGLQFLFEYFSETQRNKGNFPGRFSGRQFSNSRSEMNVSTLELGDSALYLCASSPLQGTNTEAFFGQGTRLTVV.

The chain combines TRBV2 with TRBJ2-2; no reliable D call. V was clipped by 7 bases and J by 4 bases, with 4 bases between them. CDR1 is SNHLY, CDR2 FYNNEI, per germline. This CDR3 region has 11 residues. The CDR3 DNA reads TGTGCCAGCATGGCCACCGGGGAGCTGTTTTTT. Its protein product is CASMATGELFF. Filled out from reference TRBV2 and TRBJ2-2, the complete variable domain reads EPEVTQTPSHQVTQMGQEVILRCVPISNHLYFYWYRQILGQKVEFLVSFYNNEISEKSEIFDDQFSVERPDGSNFTLKIRSTKLEDSAMYFCASMATGELFFGEGSRLTVL.